The clone carrying this T cell receptor beta chain was counted once. The target antigen is unknown. Germline lookup yields CDR1 DFQATT and CDR2 SNEGSKA (reference sequence). The CDR3 sequence is 15 residues long. Trimming took 4 bases from V and 3 from J, leaving 18 bases between them. These data are taken from a study of post-analysis software for immune sequencing data. Study observations and caveats: TRBV5-6, TRBV5-1 and TRBV20-1 were among a few TRBV segments more frequent in patients than controls. Samples from one preparation batch, clustered by F measure, grouped strongly together. There was significantly lower normalized Chao1 diversity in multiple sclerosis patients than in controls.

Included in the TCR beta cDNA libraries were unique molecular identifiers. Yield was 500,000 to 600,000 cDNA molecules from roughly 0.93 to 9.6 million T cells. Each CDR3 protein gets one entry after TCRdb re-called the PCR reads with MiXCR. The data contain roughly 700,000 distinct CDR3 sequences, roughly 29% of them singletons. Source material: blood. The sequence came from a girl under 18 with multiple sclerosis. The chain employs TRBV20-1 and TRBJ2-5; perhaps TRBD2 as D (5 bases). CDR3 coding DNA: TGCAGTGCTACCTCCGCGGGCGGATACAAAGAGACCCAGTACTTC. It translates to CSATSAGGYKETQYF.